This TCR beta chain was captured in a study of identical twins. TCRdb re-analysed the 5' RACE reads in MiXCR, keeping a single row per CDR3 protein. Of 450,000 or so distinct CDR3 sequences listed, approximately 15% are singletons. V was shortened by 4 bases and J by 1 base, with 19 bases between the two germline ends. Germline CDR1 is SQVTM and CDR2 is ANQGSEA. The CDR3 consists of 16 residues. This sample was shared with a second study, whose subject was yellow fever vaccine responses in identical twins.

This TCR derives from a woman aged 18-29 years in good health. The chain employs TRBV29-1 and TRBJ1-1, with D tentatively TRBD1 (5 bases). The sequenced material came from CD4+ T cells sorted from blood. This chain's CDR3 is CSVGAPSGTANTEAFF. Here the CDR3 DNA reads TGCAGCGTTGGGGCCCCCTCCGGGACGGCGAACACTGAAGCTTTCTTT.